The next 26 T cell receptor beta chains were all read from a single sample in a study of regulatory T cells in long-lasting Graves disease. Indicated time point: newly diagnosed GD, antithyroid drugs for less than 3 months. PBMC RNA was the source of the TCR library. The TCR beta library used iRepertoire HTBI primers with Arm-PCR amplification of CDR3. TCRdb fed the multiplex PCR reads into MiXCR, producing one record per CDR3 protein. The profile shows some 400,000 distinct CDR3 sequences, 14% to 15% of them singletons. The sample was also linked to a second study, of T cells in Graves' hyperthyroidism and ophthalmopathy.

The sample in question was peripheral blood mononuclear cells (PBMCs), obtained at new diagnosis, from a patient treated with antithyroid drugs. The receptors here all came from a woman aged 25 to 39 with Graves disease.

This clonotype has at least ten counts. The V and J genes are TRBV2 and TRBJ1-6; no reliable D call. Trimming shortened V by 1 base and J by 10 bases, and 14 bases separated the two germline ends. Germline CDR1 SNHLY, CDR2 FYNNEI. The CDR3 sequence is 15 residues long. CDR3 sequence: CASSEDLLKGSPLHF. CDR3 DNA: TGTGCCAGCAGTGAAGACTTATTAAAGGGATCACCCCTCCACTTT.

This clonotype was observed at least ten times. DNA for the CDR3: TGTGCCAGCAGTTTAGAATCTTGGGACGAGAGTTGGGCAGATACGCAGTATTTT. Translation: CASSLESWDESWADTQYF. The chain has TRBV12-3 or TRBV12-4 and TRBJ2-3, with D tentatively TRBD1 or TRBD2 (5 bases each). The CDR3 runs to 18 residues. Trimming removed 1 base at V and 4 bases at J, with 21 bases between.

The table lists this clonotype with many counts. The chain uses TRBV18 and TRBJ2-7, with 7 bases aligning to TRBD1. V lost 5 bases and J lost 3; bases outside the gene matches: 10. The CDR3 is 15 amino acids. The germline CDR1 and CDR2 sequences are KGHSH and LQKENI. This CDR3 is CASSARQGRFYEQYF. CDR3 in DNA: TGTGCCAGCTCAGCGCGACAGGGTAGGTTCTACGAGCAGTACTTC. The whole variable domain, remainder taken from reference TRBV18 and TRBJ2-7, is NAGVMQNPRHLVRRRGQEARLRCSPMKGHSHVYWYRQLPEEGLKFMVYLQKENIIDESGMPKERFSAEFPKEGPSILRIQQVVRGDSAAYFCASSARQGRFYEQYFGPGTRLTVT.

This clonotype was recorded at least ten times. The rearrangement joins TRBV2 to TRBJ1-2; D possibly corresponds to TRBD1 (5 bases). The CDR3 has 15 amino acids. Germline values: CDR1 SNHLY, CDR2 FYNNEI. Trimming left V 6 bases short and J 2 bases short, with 16 bases between. CDR3 sequence (DNA): TGTGCCAGCAGGGAGAATCGTGGGGCCAACTATGGCTACACCTTC. Translated, it gives CASRENRGANYGYTF.

A remark on this clonotype: A single base separates this from a much larger clone, so it may be a read error. This chain links TRBV27 with TRBJ2-1; the D call may be TRBD1 or TRBD2 (5 bases each). Trimming shortened V by 10 bases and J by 2 bases, and 15 bases separated the two germline ends. This CDR3 is built from 14 residues. Germline lookup yields CDR1 MNHEY and CDR2 SMNVEV (reference sequence). The CDR3 region is CATADGDPYNEQFF. The CDR3 nucleotides are TGTGCCACCGCCGACGGGGACCCCTACAATGAGCAGTTCTTC.

This chain uses TRBV10-1 with TRBJ2-7; no definite D call. CDR3 length: 11 amino acids. From germline, CDR1 is WNHNN and CDR2 SYGVQD (reference sequence). V lost 3 bases and J lost 8, with 8 bases in between. The CDR3 DNA reads TGCGCCAGCAGTGACGGTGGCAAGCAGTACTTC. It codes for CASSDGGKQYF.

CDR3 loop: CASSFPQAGTGGEYQPQHF. CDR3 nucleotides: TGTGCCAGCAGTTTCCCCCAGGCCGGGACAGGGGGCGAGTATCAGCCCCAGCATTTT. The chain links TRBV27 to TRBJ1-5; 12 bases map to TRBD1. CDR3 length: 19 residues. V lost 3 bases, J lost 5 bases, and 14 bases stayed unmatched. Germline V gene sequence: CDR1 MNHEY, CDR2 SMNVEV (reference sequence).

This clonotype was recorded a few times. This sequence joins TRBV27 and TRBJ2-7, with D unresolved. Trimming took 7 bases from V and 12 from J, leaving 19 bases between them. CDR1 and CDR2 from the germline V gene are MNHEY and SMNVEV (reference sequence). This CDR3 has 12 residues. The CDR3 DNA reads as TGTGCCAGCACTACCGGACGGTCCCCCTGGTACTTC. Translation gives CASTTGRSPWYF.

Of note for this clonotype: A much larger clonotype is one base distant, so this may be a read error. The gene calls are TRBV29-1 and TRBJ2-7; no clear D gene. The CDR3 covers 11 residues. Between the trimmed V and J ends, which lost 5 bases and 3 bases, there was a span of 8 bases. Germline CDR1 and CDR2: SQVTM and ANQGSEA. CDR3 DNA: TGCAGCGTTAGACCGGGCTACGAGCAGTACTTC. This translates into CSVRPGYEQYF.

A remark on this clonotype: A much larger clone is a single base away; this may be a read error. This CDR3 is CASSFEGRSYNEQYF. The DNA for the CDR3 is TGTGCCAGCAGTTTTGAAGGACGGTCCTACAATGAGCAGTACTTC. This chain uses TRBV6-2 or TRBV6-3 with TRBJ2-3; D unclear. Judging by the DNA end, TRBJ2-7 fits better; the J call may be wrong. The CDR3 runs 15 residues. Germline lookup yields CDR1 MNHEY and CDR2 SVGEGT.

In its sample, this clonotype was seen a few times. Being one base from a much bigger clone, this may be a read error. The CDR3 DNA reads TGTGCCAGCAGTGACGGGACTTACACAGATACGCAGTATTTT. Protein: CASSDGTYTDTQYF. V gene TRBV6-1 combines with J gene TRBJ2-3, with D tentatively TRBD2 (6 bases). The CDR3 consists of 14 residues. The V gene's germline CDR1 is MNHNS and CDR2 SASEGT. Trimming pared 3 bases from V and 2 bases from J, leaving 9 bases between.

In its sample, this clonotype was seen many times. This chain uses TRBV5-1 with TRBJ2-7; maybe TRBD2 (7 bases). V was trimmed by 0 bases and J by 6 bases, leaving 10 bases between them. CDR1 and CDR2 from the germline V gene are SGHRS and YFSETQ. The CDR3 extends over 13 amino acids. The CDR3, as DNA: TGCGCCAGCAGCTTGGACAGGGAGGGCGAGCAGTACTTC. It translates to CASSLDREGEQYF.

This clonotype was seen ten or more times. The chain recombines TRBV27 with TRBJ1-5; 7 nucleotides match TRBD1. The CDR3 is made up of 18 amino acids. Trimming cost V 3 bases and J 0 bases; bases outside gene matches: 11. CDR1 MNHEY and CDR2 SMNVEV come from the germline V gene (reference sequence). This chain's CDR3 is CASSLSQGGPYSNQPQHF. The CDR3, as DNA: TGTGCCAGCAGTTTGTCTCAGGGGGGACCGTATAGCAATCAGCCCCAGCATTTT.

The V and J genes are TRBV29-1 and TRBJ2-1; D is ambiguous. This CDR3 has 12 residues. The V end was cut by 6 bases, the J end by 7 bases, with 13 bases between. Germline CDR1 SQVTM, CDR2 ANQGSEA. In nucleotides, the CDR3 is TGCAGCGTGACAAGGGTGGGGAATGAGCAGTTCTTC. This gives the protein CSVTRVGNEQFF.

This clonotype was picked up many times. The chain combines TRBV3-1 with TRBJ2-7; weak D call: TRBD2 (6 bases). The CDR3 runs 14 residues. Trimming left V 0 bases short and J 8 bases short, with 14 bases between. From germline, CDR1 is LGHDT and CDR2 YNNKEL (reference sequence). The CDR3 reads CASSQERDSLQQYF. In DNA, the CDR3 is TGTGCCAGCAGCCAAGAAAGGGACTCTCTCCAGCAGTACTTC.

The genes are TRBV6-7 and TRBJ2-3, with 10 bases identical to TRBD2. TRBV6-7 has ORF status, its function being uncertain. The CDR3 is 17 amino acids. With V trimmed by 4 bases and J by 6 bases, 13 bases remained unmatched. CDR3 bases: TGTGCCAGCAGTTGGCTAGCGGGAGAGTGGGGGGCGGATACGCAGTATTTT. This translates into CASSWLAGEWGADTQYF.

The sample holds many counts of this clonotype. The chain combines TRBV6-2 or TRBV6-3 with TRBJ2-1; 9 positions match TRBD1. V lost 0 bases, J lost 5 bases, and 5 bases stayed unmatched. CDR1 is MNHEY, CDR2 SVGEGT, per germline. The CDR3 has 16 residues. The CDR3 loop reads CASSYSGTGNHNEQFF. CDR3 DNA sequence: TGTGCCAGCAGTTACTCCGGGACAGGGAACCACAATGAGCAGTTCTTC.

This clonotype came up many times. The junction and the germline gene differ at one end; a read error may be behind it. The chain carries TRBV6-5 and TRBJ2-7, with 7 bases identical to TRBD2. The germline V gene has CDR1 MNHEY and CDR2 SVGAGI. This CDR3 has 12 residues. The CDR3 reads CASRYWTSEQYF. CDR3 DNA: TGTGCCAGCAGATACTGGACTAGCGAGCAGTACTTC.

This clonotype was recorded many times. This chain links TRBV12-3 or TRBV12-4 with TRBJ2-5, with a tentative D call TRBD1 (6 bases). V was trimmed by 6 bases and J by 5 bases, leaving 13 bases between them. The CDR3 has 13 residues. In DNA, the CDR3 is TGTGCCAGCAGGCGAGGGGGTAGCGAGACCCAGTACTTC. Protein product: CASRRGGSETQYF.

This clonotype occurred a few times. The V gene is TRBV3-1, the J gene TRBJ2-7; TRBD2 matches at 8 bases. The V gene's germline CDR1 is LGHDT and CDR2 YNNKEL (reference sequence). The V segment lost 4 bases and the J segment 4 bases; nucleotides outside the gene matches: 9. This CDR3 is built from 15 residues. The CDR3: CASSPSQSGSYEQYF. DNA of the CDR3: TGTGCCAGCAGCCCGTCCCAGAGCGGGAGTTACGAGCAGTACTTC.

A few counts support this clonotype. The J gene is TRBJ2-7, the V gene TRBV27; tentatively, D is TRBD1 (6 bases). Trimming stripped 5 bases from V and 4 bases from J, with 15 bases between. Germline loops: CDR1 MNHEY, CDR2 SMNVEV (reference sequence). This CDR3 is 14 amino acids long. The DNA of the CDR3 is TGTGCCAGCAGTCAACACAGGGACCCTTACGAGCAGTACTTC. Residues: CASSQHRDPYEQYF.

The table lists this clonotype with a few counts. The V and J genes are TRBV5-6 and TRBJ2-7; 7 bases fit TRBD2. This CDR3 has 15 residues. CDR1 and CDR2 (germline): SGHDT, YYEEEE. After removal of 2 bases from V and 4 bases from J, the junction contained 9 bases not matched to a gene. The CDR3 DNA is TGTGCCAGCAGCTTCATGTCGGGGGGTCTGTACGAGCAGTACTTC. This codes for CASSFMSGGLYEQYF.

The rearrangement links TRBV6-1 to TRBJ2-5; D gene ambiguous. The CDR3 covers 11 residues. The germline V and J ends were trimmed by 7 bases and 2 bases, with 5 bases remaining between them. Germline V CDR1 and CDR2: MNHNS, SASEGT. CDR3 DNA: TGTGCCAGCATCTCACAAGAGACCCAGTACTTC. It specifies CASISQETQYF.

This sequence joins TRBV29-1 and TRBJ2-3; TRBD1 matches at 7 bases. V lost 4 bases and J lost 6; bases outside the gene matches: 4. The germline CDR1 and CDR2 sequences are SQVTM and ANQGSEA. This CDR3 has 12 residues. DNA of the CDR3: TGCAGCGTTGGTAGGGGGCGCGATACGCAGTATTTT. Amino acid sequence: CSVGRGRDTQYF.

This clonotype was detected many times. This chain joins TRBV5-4 and TRBJ2-1; TRBD2 is a possible D gene (5 bases). Germline CDR1 reads SGHNT; CDR2 reads YYREEE (reference sequence). With 2 bases removed from V and 9 bases from J, the gap between germline ends came to 9 bases. This CDR3 contains 12 residues. CDR3 nucleotides: TGTGCCAGCAGCTTCCATCGGGGTGAGCAGTTCTTC. Residues: CASSFHRGEQFF.

CDR3 bases: TGTGCCAGCAGGGCCCACGCCGGGACAGTCACCGGGGAGCTGTTTTTT. Protein sequence: CASRAHAGTVTGELFF. This chain joins TRBV2 and TRBJ2-2, with TRBD1 matching 7 bases. Germline V CDR1 and CDR2: SNHLY, FYNNEI. CDR3 length equals 16 residues. V gave up 6 bases and J gave up 4 bases; unmatched junction bases: 11.